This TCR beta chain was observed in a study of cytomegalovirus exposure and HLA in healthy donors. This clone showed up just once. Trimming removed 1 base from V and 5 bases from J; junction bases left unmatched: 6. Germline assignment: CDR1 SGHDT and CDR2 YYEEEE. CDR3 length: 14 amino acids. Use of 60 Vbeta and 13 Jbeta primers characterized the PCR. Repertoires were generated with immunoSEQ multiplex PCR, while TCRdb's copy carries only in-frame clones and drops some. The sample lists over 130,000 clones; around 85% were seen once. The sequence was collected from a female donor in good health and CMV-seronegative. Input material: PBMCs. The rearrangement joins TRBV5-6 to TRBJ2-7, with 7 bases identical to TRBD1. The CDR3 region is CASSLNRGRNEQYF. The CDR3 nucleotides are TGTGCCAGCAGCTTGAACAGGGGAAGAAACGAGCAGTACTTC.